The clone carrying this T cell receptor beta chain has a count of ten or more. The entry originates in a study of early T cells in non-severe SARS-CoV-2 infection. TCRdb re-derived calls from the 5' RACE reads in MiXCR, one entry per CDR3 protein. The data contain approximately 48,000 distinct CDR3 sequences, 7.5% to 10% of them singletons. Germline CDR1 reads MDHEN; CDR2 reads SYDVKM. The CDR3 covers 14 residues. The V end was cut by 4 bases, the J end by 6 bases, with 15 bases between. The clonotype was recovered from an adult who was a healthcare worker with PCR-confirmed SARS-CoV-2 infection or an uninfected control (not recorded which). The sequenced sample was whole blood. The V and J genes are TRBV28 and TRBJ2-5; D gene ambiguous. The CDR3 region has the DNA TGTGCCAGCAGTTCACCGGCCACAGTAAAGACCCAGTACTTC. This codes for CASSSPATVKTQYF.